The 6 T cell receptor beta chains below were found in one sample sequenced in a study of Ad26.COV2.S vaccination and SARS-CoV-2 variants. Here immunoSEQ multiplex PCR was the method, and the copy in TCRdb shows in-frame clones only, minus some. The sample has 200,000 to 250,000 clones; 70% to 90% are singletons. The treatment is: around 19 received Ad26.COV2.S at low or high dose, single or two shots; roughly five received placebo; per-sample allocation not given. At day 63 after the first vaccine or placebo injection, samples were drawn. The source was peripheral blood, collected in a trial of Ad26.COV2.S vaccine versus placebo. The source is a person between 18 and 60 years old who received the Ad26.COV2.S COVID-19 vaccine or a placebo.

The V gene is TRBV7-9, the J gene TRBJ2-1; 9 bases are shared with TRBD2. The CDR3 runs to 17 residues. Germline CDR1 and CDR2: SEHNR and FQNEAQ (reference sequence). Unmatched junction bases numbered 15, after V lost 5 bases and J lost 7 bases. CDR3 nucleotide sequence: TGTGCCAGCAGCCCGGGGGGTAGCGGGAGCAGTGAAAATGAGCAGTTCTTC. It encodes CASSPGGSGSSENEQFF.

This chain joins TRBV7-6 and TRBJ2-3; maybe TRBD2 (6 bases). Germline V gene lookup returns CDR1 SGHVS and CDR2 FNYEAQ. This CDR3 comprises 16 residues. Trimming took off 5 bases at V and 2 bases at J, with 17 bases between the two ends. Written as DNA, the CDR3 is TGTGCCAGCAGCCAATCCGGGACTCCACACACAGATACGCAGTATTTT. Translation gives CASSQSGTPHTDTQYF.

The V call is TRBV20-1, the J call TRBJ2-1, with 12 bases fitting TRBD2. The ends lost 3 bases at V and 0 bases at J; junction bases unmatched: 3. The CDR3 is 16 amino acids. CDR1 DFQATT and CDR2 SNEGSKA come from the germline V gene (reference sequence). The CDR3 is CSASILAGGSYNEQFF. The CDR3 DNA is TGCAGTGCTAGTATACTAGCGGGAGGCTCCTACAATGAGCAGTTCTTC.

The CDR3 DNA sequence: TGTGCCACCAGTGACATGAGAGGGTCTGCCCCTCAAGAGACCCAGTACTTC. This codes for CATSDMRGSAPQETQYF. The chain carries TRBV24-1 and TRBJ2-5, with a possible D match to TRBD2 (5 bases). CDR1 and CDR2 from the germline V gene are KGHDR and SFDVKD. This CDR3 spans 17 amino acids. The germline V and J ends were trimmed by 4 bases and 2 bases, with 19 bases remaining between them.

This sequence joins TRBV7-8 and TRBJ2-1, with 8 bases aligning to TRBD2. The J segment lost 6 bases and the V segment lost 2 bases, leaving 9 bases of the junction unmatched. CDR3 size: 16 residues. Looked up from germline, CDR1 is SGHVS and CDR2 is FQNEAQ. The CDR3 sequence is CASSLPAGVGGNEQFF. For the CDR3, the DNA is TGTGCCAGCAGCTTACCAGCGGGAGTAGGGGGCAATGAGCAGTTCTTC. The full variable domain, in which reference TRBV7-8 and TRBJ2-1 provide the parts outside the CDR3, is GAGVSQSPRYKVAKRGQDVALRCDPISGHVSLFWYQQALGQGPEFLTYFQNEAQLDKSGLPSDRFFAERPEGSVSTLKIQRTQQEDSAVYLCASSLPAGVGGNEQFFGPGTRLTVL.

This clone was recorded once. The V call is TRBV4-3, the J call TRBJ2-3; TRBD1 agrees at 10 bases. From germline, CDR1 is LGHNA and CDR2 YSLEER. After removal of 2 bases from V and 4 bases from J, the junction contained 6 bases not matched to a gene. The CDR3 is made up of 16 amino acids. This CDR3 is CASSQYRDRGADTQYF. In nucleotides, the CDR3 is TGCGCCAGCAGCCAATACCGGGACAGGGGAGCAGATACGCAGTATTTT.